Listed below are T cell receptor beta chains from one sample, sequenced in a study of shared clonotypes between healthy human individuals. Sequencing was performed with immunoSEQ multiplex PCR; in TCRdb, only in-frame clones are kept and a portion is missing. The sample comprises over a million clones, about 96% of which are singletons, and over 1% rests with the top ten. Sequences were obtained from naive CD4+ T cells sorted from blood. These TCRs come from a man aged 30-40 years in good health. Each CDR3 is given with its conserved first and last residue. Each record gives: J gene, clone size, V gene, D gene, CDR3 protein, CDR3 DNA. A D gene is named only where the DNA matches it firmly. Size is stated for part of the rows, as once, few or many counts, or as a class when the clone is expanded.

>TRBJ2-3|NA|TRBV6-5|NA
CASSLRTDTQYF
TGTGCCAGCAGCCTCCGCACAGATACGCAGTATTTT
>TRBJ2-4|NA|TRBV27|TRBD1
CASTGQGKNIQYF
TGTGCCAGCACGGGACAGGGGAAAAACATTCAGTACTTC
>TRBJ2-3|NA|TRBV6-4|NA
CASSDRGHRTDTQYF
TGTGCCAGCAGTGACAGGGGACACCGCACAGATACGCAGTATTTT
>TRBJ2-3|NA|TRBV5-1|NA
CASSYGSHSDTQYF
TGCGCCAGCAGCTACGGGAGTCACTCAGATACGCAGTATTTT
>TRBJ2-5|NA|TRBV4-3|NA
CASSQDVRETQYF
TGCGCCAGCAGCCAAGATGTCCGGGAGACCCAGTACTTC
>TRBJ1-4|NA|TRBV5-5|NA
CASRRQFSDEKLFF
TGTGCCAGCAGAAGACAGTTTTCCGATGAAAAACTGTTTTTT
>TRBJ2-1|NA|TRBV27|TRBD2
CASTPLLAGAYNEQFF
TGTGCCAGCACCCCCCTCCTAGCGGGAGCCTACAATGAGCAGTTCTTC
>TRBJ2-7|NA|TRBV6-6|NA
CASIDSSYEQYF
TGTGCCAGCATAGACAGCTCCTACGAGCAGTACTTC
>TRBJ1-1|NA|TRBV18|NA
CASFYRLDTEAFF
TGTGCCAGCTTCTACAGGCTCGACACTGAAGCTTTCTTT
>TRBJ2-4|NA|TRBV7-2|NA
CASSLEVALAKNIQYF
TGTGCCAGCAGCTTAGAGGTCGCACTAGCCAAAAACATTCAGTACTTC
>TRBJ2-1|NA|TRBV5-1|TRBD2
CASSLGGSLAGRTYNEQFF
TGCGCCAGCAGCTTGGGAGGTTCGCTAGCGGGCCGAACCTACAATGAGCAGTTCTTC
>TRBJ1-2|NA|TRBV19|TRBD1
CASSGQDYGYTF
TGTGCCAGTAGTGGACAGGACTATGGCTACACCTTC
>TRBJ1-2|NA|TRBV5-1|NA
CASSKGGTGQKLANYGYTF
TGCGCCAGCAGCAAGGGTGGAACAGGGCAGAAGTTAGCTAACTATGGCTACACCTTC
>TRBJ2-5|once|TRBV9|NA
CASSADREETQYF
TGTGCCAGCAGCGCGGACAGAGAAGAGACCCAGTACTTC
>TRBJ2-1|NA|TRBV6-6|TRBD1
CASSFRDRSYNEQFF
TGTGCCAGCAGTTTTAGGGACAGGTCTTACAATGAGCAGTTCTTC
>TRBJ2-1|NA|TRBV21-1|NA
CASSYKTSGRIGVSYEQFF
TGTGCCAGCAGCTACAAGACTAGCGGGAGAATTGGGGTAAGTTATGAGCAGTTCTTC
>TRBJ2-7|once|TRBV15|TRBD1
CATSRGGQGPYEQYF
TGTGCCACCAGCAGAGGGGGACAGGGGCCCTACGAGCAGTACTTC
>TRBJ2-7|NA|TRBV28|TRBD1
CASSYRGRPSYEQYF
TGTGCCAGCAGCTACAGGGGGCGCCCCTCCTACGAGCAGTACTTC
>TRBJ1-2|NA|TRBV9|NA
CASSLGGQTSFGYGYTF
TGTGCCAGCAGCTTAGGAGGACAGACGAGCTTCGGCTATGGCTACACCTTC
>TRBJ2-2|NA|TRBV19|NA
CASSIGGVNTGELFF
TGTGCCAGTAGTATCGGAGGGGTAAACACCGGGGAGCTGTTTTTT
>TRBJ2-3|NA|TRBV5-1|TRBD2
CASRLAGGPRDTQYF
TGCGCCAGCAGACTAGCGGGAGGGCCTAGAGATACGCAGTATTTT
>TRBJ2-1|NA|TRBV10-3|TRBD2
CAISPASGAYNEQFF
TGTGCCATCAGTCCCGCTAGCGGGGCCTACAATGAGCAGTTCTTC
>TRBJ2-7|NA|TRBV9|TRBD2
CASSELAGSYEQYF
TGTGCCAGCAGCGAACTAGCGGGAAGTTACGAGCAGTACTTC
>TRBJ2-2|NA|TRBV19|NA
CASSIALSGELFF
TGTGCCAGTAGTATTGCGCTGTCTGGGGAGCTGTTTTTT
>TRBJ2-2|NA|TRBV7-3|NA
CASSLTRENTGELFF
TGTGCCAGCAGCTTAACCAGGGAAAACACCGGGGAGCTGTTTTTT
>TRBJ1-5|NA|TRBV18|TRBD1
CASSDREDSGPQHF
TGTGCCAGCTCAGACAGGGAAGATTCCGGCCCCCAGCATTTT
>TRBJ2-3|NA|TRBV5-1|TRBD2
CASSLGPGLAGFTDTQYF
TGCGCCAGCAGCTTGGGCCCCGGGCTAGCGGGGTTCACAGATACGCAGTATTTT
>TRBJ2-3|NA|TRBV4-1|TRBD2
CASSQGTRRLADTDTQYF
TGCGCCAGCAGCCAAGGAACCAGACGACTAGCGGACACAGATACGCAGTATTTT
>TRBJ2-1|NA|TRBV9|NA
CASSVADFIDEQFF
TGTGCCAGCAGCGTAGCGGACTTTATCGATGAGCAGTTCTTC
>TRBJ2-7|NA|TRBV14|TRBD2
CASTESGRGGEQYF
TGTGCCAGCACCGAAAGCGGGAGAGGGGGAGAGCAGTACTTC
>TRBJ2-1|NA|TRBV2|TRBD2
CASSGAPRTRMFF
TGTGCCAGCAGCGGGGCCCCCCGGACTAGAATGTTCTTC
>TRBJ2-2|NA|TRBV6-6|NA
CASSGTGELFF
TGTGCCAGCAGCGGGACCGGGGAGCTGTTTTTT
>TRBJ2-1|NA|TRBV10-3|NA
CATLSVSNEQFF
TGTGCCACGCTTAGCGTTTCCAATGAGCAGTTCTTC
>TRBJ2-2|NA|TRBV6-5|NA
CASTRTLYTGELFF
TGTGCCAGCACCAGGACCCTTTACACCGGGGAGCTGTTTTTT
>TRBJ1-5|NA|TRBV27|NA
CASSFQGNQPQHF
TGTGCCAGCAGTTTTCAGGGCAATCAGCCCCAGCATTTT
>TRBJ2-3|NA|TRBV30|NA
CAWSPKTDTQYF
TGTGCCTGGAGTCCTAAAACAGATACGCAGTATTTT
>TRBJ1-3|NA|TRBV5-1|TRBD1
CASSTGQGSLSSGNTIYF
TGCGCCAGCAGCACTGGACAGGGTAGCCTTTCTAGTGGAAACACCATATATTTT
>TRBJ2-3|NA|TRBV29-1|TRBD1
CSVKQGADTQYF
TGCAGCGTTAAACAGGGGGCAGATACGCAGTATTTT
>TRBJ2-1|NA|TRBV7-2|TRBD2
CASSLGGEGGNEQFF
TGTGCCAGCAGCTTAGGGGGTGAGGGAGGGAATGAGCAGTTCTTC
>TRBJ1-5|NA|TRBV2|NA
CASSVVQPQHF
TGTGCCAGCAGTGTGGTACAGCCCCAGCATTTT
>TRBJ2-3|once|TRBV6-6|NA
CASSHLTDTQYF
TGTGCCAGCAGTCACCTCACAGATACGCAGTATTTT
>TRBJ2-5|NA|TRBV7-2|TRBD1
CASSFYRGPQETQYF
TGTGCCAGCAGCTTCTACAGGGGACCCCAAGAGACCCAGTACTTC
>TRBJ2-1|NA|TRBV29-1|TRBD2
CSVEGIAGGHNEQFF
TGCAGCGTTGAAGGGATTGCGGGAGGGCACAATGAGCAGTTCTTC
>TRBJ2-3|NA|TRBV30|TRBD2
CAWSVASGSADTQYF
TGTGCCTGGAGTGTAGCAAGCGGGAGCGCAGATACGCAGTATTTT
>TRBJ1-2|NA|TRBV29-1|TRBD1
CSVDGTGNGYTF
TGCAGCGTCGACGGGACAGGGAATGGCTACACCTTC
>TRBJ2-5|NA|TRBV5-5|NA
CASSLRYQETQYF
TGTGCCAGCAGCTTGAGGTACCAAGAGACCCAGTACTTC
>TRBJ2-2|NA|TRBV30|NA
CAWSVLGSGGELFF
TGTGCCTGGAGTGTACTGGGGTCGGGCGGGGAGCTGTTTTTT
>TRBJ1-5|NA|TRBV2|NA
CASRSGIQVSQPQHF
TGTGCCAGCAGGTCGGGGATACAGGTTTCTCAGCCCCAGCATTTT
>TRBJ2-2|NA|TRBV6-1|TRBD1
CASTTGAKNTGELFF
TGTGCCAGCACAACAGGGGCGAAGAACACCGGGGAGCTGTTTTTT
>TRBJ1-3|NA|TRBV5-1|NA
CASSLAPGQTSGNTIYF
TGCGCCAGCAGCTTGGCGCCCGGACAGACTTCTGGAAACACCATATATTTT
>TRBJ1-5|NA|TRBV4-1|NA
CASSQRGEQNQPQHF
TGCGCCAGCAGCCAGAGGGGGGAACAAAATCAGCCCCAGCATTTT
>TRBJ1-5|NA|TRBV5-6|NA
CASSSQGLYSNQPQHF
TGTGCCAGCAGCTCACAGGGCCTCTATAGCAATCAGCCCCAGCATTTT
>TRBJ2-5|NA|TRBV25-1|NA
CASSPSAEETQYF
TGTGCCAGCAGTCCCTCAGCTGAAGAGACCCAGTACTTC
>TRBJ2-1|NA|TRBV19|NA
CASSIGRYNEQFF
TGTGCCAGTAGTATAGGCAGGTACAATGAGCAGTTCTTC
>TRBJ2-1|NA|TRBV6-1|NA
CASRTGRSEQFF
TGTGCCAGCAGGACAGGGAGGAGTGAGCAGTTCTTC